Listed here are 3 T cell receptor beta chains from one sample, sequenced in a study of T cells of healthy individuals. TCRdb redid the calling of the 5' RACE reads with MiXCR, one entry per CDR3 protein. The sample holds 85,000 to 100,000 distinct CDR3 sequences, 15% to 20% seen once. Source of these receptors: a human donor in good health.

There are a few counts of this clonotype. The chain employs TRBV28 and TRBJ2-5, with TRBD1 identical over 9 bases. J was trimmed by 2 bases and V by 3 bases; bases with no gene match: 7. Germline assignment: CDR1 MDHEN and CDR2 SYDVKM. CDR3 length equals 16 residues. The CDR3: CASSFGTGSSQETQYF. CDR3 bases: TGTGCCAGCAGTTTTGGGACAGGGTCTTCACAAGAGACCCAGTACTTC. The whole variable domain, filled in from reference TRBV28 and TRBJ2-5, reads DVKVTQSSRYLVKRTGEKVFLECVQDMDHENMFWYRQDPGLGLRLIYFSYDVKMKEKGDIPEGYSVSREKKERFSLILESASTNQTSMYLCASSFGTGSSQETQYFGPGTRLLVL.

The chain carries TRBV6-5 and TRBJ2-2; D is unclear. Between the trimmed V and J ends, which lost 6 bases and 1 base, there was a span of 6 bases. Germline values: CDR1 MNHEY, CDR2 SVGAGI. This CDR3 has 13 residues. This CDR3 reads CASRLENTGELFF. The CDR3 DNA follows: TGTGCCAGCAGGCTAGAGAACACCGGGGAGCTGTTTTTT.

This clonotype was detected many times. The V call is TRBV4-3, the J call TRBJ2-7; D is uncertain. Germline assignment: CDR1 LGHNA and CDR2 YSLEER. V lost 1 base to trimming and J lost 0 bases, with 7 bases between them. This CDR3 comprises 14 residues. The CDR3 bases are TGCGCCAGCAGCCAAGGGGCCAGCTCCTACGAGCAGTACTTC. It encodes CASSQGASSYEQYF.